These 7 T cell receptor beta chains originate from one sample sequenced in a study of blood T cells in healthy people across ages. Through a sample-barcoded 5' primer and a J-beta primer mix, a second PCR was run for roughly 6 to 12 cycles. TCRdb passed the 5' RACE reads through MiXCR, listing each CDR3 protein once. The table includes 600,000 to 800,000 distinct CDR3 sequences, approximately 52% detected once. The sequenced sample consisted of blood. Receptors originate from a woman of 80 years or more in good health.

This clonotype occurred a few times. The gene calls are TRBV30 and TRBJ1-4; 8 bases agree with TRBD1. J was trimmed by 6 bases and V by 2 bases; bases with no gene match: 5. Germline assignment: CDR1 GTSNPN and CDR2 SVGIG (reference sequence). The CDR3 runs to 14 residues. The CDR3 loop reads CAWSTGQGYEKLFF. In nucleotides, the CDR3 is TGTGCCTGGAGTACCGGACAGGGTTATGAAAAACTGTTTTTT.

The genes are TRBV27 and TRBJ2-1, with D possibly matching TRBD2 (5 bases). The germline V gene encodes CDR1 MNHEY and CDR2 SMNVEV (reference sequence). The length of the CDR3 is 13 residues. Trimming took 7 bases from V and 3 from J, leaving 10 bases between them. The CDR3, as DNA: TGTGCCAGCAACCCCGGAGGCTACAATGAGCAGTTCTTC. It encodes CASNPGGYNEQFF.

The chain has TRBV29-1 and TRBJ2-1, with D perhaps TRBD1 or TRBD2 (6 bases each). Trimming took off 1 base at V and 3 bases at J, with 10 bases between the two ends. Germline V CDR1 and CDR2: SQVTM, ANQGSEA. The CDR3 is made up of 14 amino acids. The CDR3 here is CSVEVGGVYNEQFF. The CDR3 DNA reads TGCAGCGTTGAAGTGGGGGGCGTCTACAATGAGCAGTTCTTC.

This clonotype showed up many times. The chain couples TRBV28 to TRBJ2-6; TRBD2 might be the D (5 bases). V lost 10 bases to trimming and J lost 0 bases, with 10 bases between them. Germline V gene data show CDR1 as MDHEN and CDR2 as SYDVKM. This CDR3 spans 14 amino acids. CDR3 coding DNA: TGTGCCATTCCTGGGAGCTCTGGGGCCAACGTCCTGACTTTC. Its protein product is CAIPGSSGANVLTF.

The CDR3 nucleotides are TGCAGTGCTGACAGGGAACCGAACACCGGGGAGCTGTTTTTT. It is translated as CSADREPNTGELFF. The rearrangement joins TRBV20-1 to TRBJ2-2, with 7 bases lining up with TRBD1. Germline V gene lookup returns CDR1 DFQATT and CDR2 SNEGSKA (reference sequence). The CDR3 is 14 amino acids. After removal of 5 bases from V and 0 bases from J, the junction contained 3 bases not matched to a gene.

Comment on this clonotype: Its ends do not fully match the called genes, so a read error is possible. This chain uses TRBV12-3 or TRBV12-4 with TRBJ2-6, with D possibly being TRBD1 (6 bases). This CDR3 has 16 amino acids. CDR3 bases: TGTGCCAGCAGTAAGGACAGACCCTCTGGGGCCAACGTCCCGACTTTC. The encoded protein is CASSKDRPSGANVPTF.

The CDR3 DNA reads TGTGCCAGCAGCCCCGTTTGGGGCCCAGGGGTGGGTACAGATACGCAGTATTTT. Its protein is CASSPVWGPGVGTDTQYF. The chain has TRBV7-3 and TRBJ2-3; tentatively, D is TRBD1 (6 bases). Trimming shortened V by 5 bases and J by 3 bases, and 24 bases separated the two germline ends. Germline assignment: CDR1 SGHTA and CDR2 FQGTGA. The CDR3 contains 18 residues.